These 6 T cell receptor beta chains share one sample of origin, sequenced in a study of ipilimumab plus nivolumab after autologous stem cell transplantation. This table comes from immunoSEQ multiplex PCR, and its TCRdb copy is limited to in-frame clones, with some not included. Among roughly 11,000 clones, roughly three quarters were seen once, and the ten largest hold over 25%. The sample was PBMCs, taken in a trial of ipilimumab plus nivolumab as post-transplant consolidation. These receptors were obtained from a male donor with diffuse large B-cell lymphoma.

The rearrangement joins TRBV7-2 to TRBJ2-1; possible D gene TRBD2, 6 bases. CDR1 is SGHTA, CDR2 FQGNSA, per germline. The CDR3 loop spans 20 amino acids. The germline V and J ends were trimmed by 0 bases and 0 bases, with 21 bases remaining between them. The CDR3 here is CASSLAAAGLLPSSYNEQFF. CDR3 nucleotide sequence: TGTGCCAGCAGCTTAGCGGCTGCGGGACTCCTCCCAAGCTCCTACAATGAGCAGTTCTTC.

This chain joins TRBV28 and TRBJ1-1; D gene ambiguous. V shed 7 bases and J shed 5 bases, with 11 bases lying between them. The CDR3 runs to 12 residues. Germline V gene data show CDR1 as MDHEN and CDR2 as SYDVKM. The CDR3 region has the DNA TGTGCCAGCACCGTACCACGGACTGAAGCTTTCTTT. It yields the protein CASTVPRTEAFF.

A remark on this clone: This CDR3 is also generated by other DNA sequences in the sample. The genes are TRBV25-1 and TRBJ2-3; 7 nucleotides agree with TRBD2. The germline V gene encodes CDR1 MGHDK and CDR2 SYGVNS. Germline trimming cut 3 bases from V and 6 bases from J; bases unmatched to any gene: 3. This CDR3 is built from 13 residues. CDR3: CASSDGGTDTQYF. The CDR3 DNA is TGTGCCAGCAGTGACGGGGGGACGGATACGCAGTATTTT.

In this sample, this clone is medium-sized. The rearrangement uses TRBV10-2 and TRBJ1-1; the D gene is possibly TRBD1 (5 bases). The CDR3 totals 15 residues. Germline V gene sequence: CDR1 WSHSY, CDR2 SAAADI. The germline V and J ends were trimmed by 1 base and 4 bases, with 13 bases remaining between them. The CDR3 coding sequence is TGCGCCAGCAGTGAGTATCAGGGAGGAGGCACTGAAGCTTTCTTT. It specifies CASSEYQGGGTEAFF.

V usage is TRBV9 and J usage is TRBJ1-1, with 8 bases lining up with TRBD1. The CDR3 covers 13 residues. V lost 2 bases, J lost 5 bases, and 2 bases stayed unmatched. CDR1 and CDR2 (germline): SGDLS, YYNGEE. CDR3 amino acids: CASSVTGGTEAFF. The DNA for the CDR3 is TGTGCCAGCAGCGTCACAGGGGGGACTGAAGCTTTCTTT.

The chain is built from TRBV4-1 and TRBJ2-1, with TRBD2 matching 11 bases. This CDR3 is 14 amino acids long. V trimming: 5 bases; J trimming: 4 bases; junction bases outside the gene matches: 1. CDR1 MGHRA and CDR2 YSYEKL come from the germline V gene. The DNA of the CDR3 is TGCGCCAGCAGCGGGACTAGCGGTTACAATGAGCAGTTCTTC. This gives the protein CASSGTSGYNEQFF.